This entry features one T cell receptor beta chain sequence. Its antigen is unidentified. This sample is drawn from a study of cytomegalovirus exposure and HLA in healthy donors. Looking at the study overall: Across almost 400 genotyped donors, about 86% landed in the Caucasian-associated ancestry cluster.

Germline values: CDR1 SGHTA, CDR2 FQGTGA. The V and J ends lost 3 bases and 6 bases, in that order; junction bases with no gene match: 11. The CDR3 length is 16 residues. PCR employed 60 Vbeta and 13 Jbeta primers. Data came from immunoSEQ multiplex PCR; TCRdb stores just in-frame clones and leaves some out. The sample includes about 150,000 clones, about 68% seen only once; the top ten take approximately 2.1%. Regarding the study as a whole: A later analysis linked a missense variant in DCLRE1C to the trimming of TCR beta V and J genes. Usually a TCR sequence was rare, but some public TCRs were found in many donors.

The TCR sequence derives from a man younger than 40 in good health and CMV-seronegative. The material sequenced was PBMCs. The V call is TRBV7-3, the J call TRBJ2-3, with 8 bases that match TRBD2. CDR3 sequence reads: CASSFSTGGRSDTQYF. The CDR3 coding sequence is TGTGCCAGCAGCTTCTCAACGGGGGGGCGATCGGATACGCAGTATTTT.